This T cell receptor (beta chain) was obtained from a study of CD8+CD57+ T cells in acquired aplastic anemia. Points from the study as a whole: About 30 CD8+ CDR3 sequences occurred in both the patients and the controls.

The CDR3 loop spans 14 amino acids. V lost 3 bases to trimming and J lost 4 bases, with 12 bases between them. Germline V gene sequence: CDR1 LGHNA, CDR2 YSLEER. Genomic DNA templated the TCR beta VDJ and CDR3 profiling. From the reads, TCRdb called clonotypes with MiXCR, one entry per CDR3 protein. Among tens of thousands of distinct CDR3 sequences listed, roughly 58% were seen once. Remarks on this clonotype: Its matching antigen is unknown.

This chain uses TRBV4-3 with TRBJ1-1; D is possibly TRBD1 (5 bases). The receptor's source is a human donor in good health, serving as a control. Sequencing was carried out using sorted CD4+, CD8+, or CD8+CD57+ T cells (not recorded which) from PBMCs. This CDR3 is CASSHWTGGTEAFF. CDR3 nucleotides: TGCGCCAGCAGCCACTGGACCGGGGGCACTGAAGCTTTCTTT.